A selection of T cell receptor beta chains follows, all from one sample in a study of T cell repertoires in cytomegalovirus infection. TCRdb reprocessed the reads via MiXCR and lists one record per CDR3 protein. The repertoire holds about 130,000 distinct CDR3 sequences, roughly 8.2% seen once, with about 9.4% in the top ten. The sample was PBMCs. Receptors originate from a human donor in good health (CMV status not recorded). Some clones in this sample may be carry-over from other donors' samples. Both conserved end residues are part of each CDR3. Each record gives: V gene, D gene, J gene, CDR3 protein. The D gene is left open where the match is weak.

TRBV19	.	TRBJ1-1	CASSIDGTTEAFF
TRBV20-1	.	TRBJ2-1	CSASYGRGQTYNEQFF
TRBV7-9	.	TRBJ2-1	CASSTRTVSYNEQFF
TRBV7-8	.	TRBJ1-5	CASSATGLGNQPQHF
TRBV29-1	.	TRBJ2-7	CSALRGTYEQYF
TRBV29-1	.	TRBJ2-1	CSVGGEGGRRGNEQFF
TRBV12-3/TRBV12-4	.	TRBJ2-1	CASSLDRLSYNEQFF
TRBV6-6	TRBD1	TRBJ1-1	CASSYGGQGNTEAFF
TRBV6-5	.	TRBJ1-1	CASSYSTGEAFF
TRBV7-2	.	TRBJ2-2	CASSLVTTGELFF
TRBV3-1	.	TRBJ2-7	CASRRSPGYEQYF
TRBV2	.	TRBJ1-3	CASSDSRVGGNTIYF
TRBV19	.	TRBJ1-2	CATRRPGLDYGYTF
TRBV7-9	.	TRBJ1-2	CASSLDTLLRDYGYTF
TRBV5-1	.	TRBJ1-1	CASSLPAANTEAFF
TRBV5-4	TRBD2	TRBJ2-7	CASSPQTGGNREQYF
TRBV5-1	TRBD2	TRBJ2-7	CASSTGLAGIADYEQYF
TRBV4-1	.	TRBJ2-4	CASSQDLAGNIQYF
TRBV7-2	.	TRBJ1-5	CASSFPGQPQHF
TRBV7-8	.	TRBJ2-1	CASSLYGSLSYNEQFF
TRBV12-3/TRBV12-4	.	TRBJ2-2	CASGTKNTGELFF
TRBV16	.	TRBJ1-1	CASSQSGGVPMNTEAFF
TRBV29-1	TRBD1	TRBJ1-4	CSVAGTGTGEKLFF
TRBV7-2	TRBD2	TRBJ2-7	CASSFSLAGVGQYF
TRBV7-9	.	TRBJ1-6	CASSYMGSPLHF
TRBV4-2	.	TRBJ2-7	CASSQGPGEQYF
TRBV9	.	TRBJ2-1	CASSVGPYNEQFF
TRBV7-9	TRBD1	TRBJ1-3	CASSVGQGRGNTIYF
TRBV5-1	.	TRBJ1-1	CASRRADTGAFF
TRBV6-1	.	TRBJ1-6	CASTSSYNSPLHF
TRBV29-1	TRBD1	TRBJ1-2	CSVEGQGNYGYTF
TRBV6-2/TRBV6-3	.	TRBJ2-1	CASSYPGLTNEQFF
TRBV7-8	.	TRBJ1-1	CASSPMAGIEGNTEAFF
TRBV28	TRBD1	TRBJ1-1	CASSRQGIYMNTEAFF
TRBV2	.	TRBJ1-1	CASIGGTEAFF
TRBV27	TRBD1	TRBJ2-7	CASTEGQGSGEQYF
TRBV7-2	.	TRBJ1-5	CASSVQGYSNQPQHF
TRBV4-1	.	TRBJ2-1	CASSQEPGISSYNEQFF
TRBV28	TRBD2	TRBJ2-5	CASSLWASGGETQYF
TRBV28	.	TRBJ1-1	CASRGARGAFTEAFF
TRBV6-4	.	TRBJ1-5	CASSDKNGSLNQPQHF
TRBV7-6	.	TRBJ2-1	CASSLGGNLYNEQFF
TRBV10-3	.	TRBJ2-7	CAIRDSSYEQYF
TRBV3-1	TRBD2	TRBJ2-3	CASTIESGGVGTDTQYF
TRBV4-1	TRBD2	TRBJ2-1	CASSQDGPSGGADEQFF
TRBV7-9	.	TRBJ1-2	CASGREGLYTF
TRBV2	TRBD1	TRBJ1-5	CASSELDRVGNQPQHF
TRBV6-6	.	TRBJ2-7	CASSYSNGGYEQYF
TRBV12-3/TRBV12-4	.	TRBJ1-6	CASRLDRYNSPLHF
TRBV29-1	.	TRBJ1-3	CSGAGVDTGNTIYF
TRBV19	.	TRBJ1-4	CASSINRGEKLFF
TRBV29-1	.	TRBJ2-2	CSADVFTGELFF
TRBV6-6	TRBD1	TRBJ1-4	CASSLGQLDNEKLFF
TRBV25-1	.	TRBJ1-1	CASSGYGPAAFF